Listed below are T cell receptor beta chains from one sample, sequenced in a study of shared clonotypes between healthy human individuals. Using immunoSEQ multiplex PCR, the repertoire was profiled, and TCRdb retains in-frame clones only, with some absent. The table has 2,100,000 or so clones, more than 90% seen once; the top ten hold more than 0.1%. Input material: naive CD4+ T cells sorted from blood. These receptors all stem from a man between 18 and 35 years old in good health. Each CDR3 is given with its conserved first and last residue. The order of the fields is V gene, J gene, D gene, CDR3 protein, CDR3 DNA. D genes are given only for firm matches.

TRBV9,TRBJ2-2,.,CASSLNQGGTGELFF,TGTGCCAGCAGCCTTAACCAGGGTGGCACCGGGGAGCTGTTTTTT
TRBV11-2,TRBJ1-2,.,CASSSYRGSNYGYTF,TGTGCCAGCAGCTCTTACAGAGGGTCTAACTATGGCTACACCTTC
TRBV7-2,TRBJ1-6,.,CASSFVDRGNSPLHF,TGTGCCAGCAGCTTTGTTGACAGAGGGAATTCACCCCTCCACTTT
TRBV5-8,TRBJ2-7,.,CASSWEQYF,TGTGCCAGCAGCTGGGAACAGTACTTC
TRBV5-1,TRBJ1-1,TRBD1,CASSFNSGGNTEAFF,TGCGCCAGCAGCTTTAACTCAGGGGGGAACACTGAAGCTTTCTTT
TRBV10-3,TRBJ2-5,.,CAIKDRQGETQYF,TGTGCCATCAAAGACCGCCAGGGAGAGACCCAGTACTTC
TRBV30,TRBJ2-3,.,CAWVFQGRLQDTQYF,TGTGCCTGGGTATTTCAGGGGCGGCTCCAAGATACGCAGTATTTT
TRBV10-3,TRBJ1-5,.,CAISERQKTEPRPQHF,TGTGCCATCAGTGAGAGGCAAAAAACAGAGCCTCGACCCCAGCATTTT
TRBV18,TRBJ2-2,.,CASSPLRTGVTGELFF,TGTGCCAGCTCACCACTCCGGACGGGGGTCACCGGGGAGCTGTTTTTT
TRBV28,TRBJ1-4,.,CASGREGVGKLFF,TGTGCCAGCGGCCGCGAGGGAGTCGGAAAACTGTTTTTT
TRBV5-1,TRBJ1-1,TRBD1,CASSQTGANTEAFF,TGCGCCAGCAGCCAGACAGGGGCGAACACTGAAGCTTTCTTT
TRBV19,TRBJ2-2,TRBD2,CASNRGLAGTGELFF,TGTGCCAGTAACAGGGGACTAGCGGGGACCGGGGAGCTGTTTTTT
TRBV6-5,TRBJ2-7,.,CASSNLYEQYF,TGTGCCAGCAGTAACCTCTACGAGCAGTACTTC
TRBV28,TRBJ1-1,.,CASSRTYTEAFF,TGTGCCAGCAGTAGGACCTACACTGAAGCTTTCTTT
TRBV5-4,TRBJ1-2,.,CASGTATRTASTGSYGYTF,TGTGCCAGCGGAACCGCTACACGAACAGCGTCCACTGGGAGCTATGGCTACACCTTC
TRBV7-2,TRBJ1-2,.,CASSLPGRYGYTF,TGTGCCAGCAGCTTACCAGGGCGCTATGGCTACACCTTC
TRBV6-5,TRBJ1-1,.,CASSPGVVNTEAFF,TGTGCCAGCAGCCCAGGGGTGGTGAACACTGAAGCTTTCTTT
TRBV25-1,TRBJ1-1,TRBD1,CASSDTIRGAFF,TGTGCCAGCAGTGATACAATCAGGGGGGCTTTCTTT